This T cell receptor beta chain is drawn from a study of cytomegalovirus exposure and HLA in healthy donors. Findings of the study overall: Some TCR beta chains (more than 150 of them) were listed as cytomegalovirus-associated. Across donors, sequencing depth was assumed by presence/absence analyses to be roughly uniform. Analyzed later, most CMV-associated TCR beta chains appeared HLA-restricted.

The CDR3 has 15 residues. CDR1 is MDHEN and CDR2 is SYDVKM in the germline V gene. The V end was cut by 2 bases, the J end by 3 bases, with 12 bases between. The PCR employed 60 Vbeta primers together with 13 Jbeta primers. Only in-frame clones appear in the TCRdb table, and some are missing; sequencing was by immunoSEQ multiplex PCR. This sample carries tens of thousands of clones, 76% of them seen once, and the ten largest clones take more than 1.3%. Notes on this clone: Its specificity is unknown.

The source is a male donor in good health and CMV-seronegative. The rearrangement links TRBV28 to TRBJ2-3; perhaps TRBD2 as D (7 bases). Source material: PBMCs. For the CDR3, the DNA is TGTGCCAGCAGTTTAGGTGGGGGGGCGACAGATACGCAGTATTTT. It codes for CASSLGGGATDTQYF.